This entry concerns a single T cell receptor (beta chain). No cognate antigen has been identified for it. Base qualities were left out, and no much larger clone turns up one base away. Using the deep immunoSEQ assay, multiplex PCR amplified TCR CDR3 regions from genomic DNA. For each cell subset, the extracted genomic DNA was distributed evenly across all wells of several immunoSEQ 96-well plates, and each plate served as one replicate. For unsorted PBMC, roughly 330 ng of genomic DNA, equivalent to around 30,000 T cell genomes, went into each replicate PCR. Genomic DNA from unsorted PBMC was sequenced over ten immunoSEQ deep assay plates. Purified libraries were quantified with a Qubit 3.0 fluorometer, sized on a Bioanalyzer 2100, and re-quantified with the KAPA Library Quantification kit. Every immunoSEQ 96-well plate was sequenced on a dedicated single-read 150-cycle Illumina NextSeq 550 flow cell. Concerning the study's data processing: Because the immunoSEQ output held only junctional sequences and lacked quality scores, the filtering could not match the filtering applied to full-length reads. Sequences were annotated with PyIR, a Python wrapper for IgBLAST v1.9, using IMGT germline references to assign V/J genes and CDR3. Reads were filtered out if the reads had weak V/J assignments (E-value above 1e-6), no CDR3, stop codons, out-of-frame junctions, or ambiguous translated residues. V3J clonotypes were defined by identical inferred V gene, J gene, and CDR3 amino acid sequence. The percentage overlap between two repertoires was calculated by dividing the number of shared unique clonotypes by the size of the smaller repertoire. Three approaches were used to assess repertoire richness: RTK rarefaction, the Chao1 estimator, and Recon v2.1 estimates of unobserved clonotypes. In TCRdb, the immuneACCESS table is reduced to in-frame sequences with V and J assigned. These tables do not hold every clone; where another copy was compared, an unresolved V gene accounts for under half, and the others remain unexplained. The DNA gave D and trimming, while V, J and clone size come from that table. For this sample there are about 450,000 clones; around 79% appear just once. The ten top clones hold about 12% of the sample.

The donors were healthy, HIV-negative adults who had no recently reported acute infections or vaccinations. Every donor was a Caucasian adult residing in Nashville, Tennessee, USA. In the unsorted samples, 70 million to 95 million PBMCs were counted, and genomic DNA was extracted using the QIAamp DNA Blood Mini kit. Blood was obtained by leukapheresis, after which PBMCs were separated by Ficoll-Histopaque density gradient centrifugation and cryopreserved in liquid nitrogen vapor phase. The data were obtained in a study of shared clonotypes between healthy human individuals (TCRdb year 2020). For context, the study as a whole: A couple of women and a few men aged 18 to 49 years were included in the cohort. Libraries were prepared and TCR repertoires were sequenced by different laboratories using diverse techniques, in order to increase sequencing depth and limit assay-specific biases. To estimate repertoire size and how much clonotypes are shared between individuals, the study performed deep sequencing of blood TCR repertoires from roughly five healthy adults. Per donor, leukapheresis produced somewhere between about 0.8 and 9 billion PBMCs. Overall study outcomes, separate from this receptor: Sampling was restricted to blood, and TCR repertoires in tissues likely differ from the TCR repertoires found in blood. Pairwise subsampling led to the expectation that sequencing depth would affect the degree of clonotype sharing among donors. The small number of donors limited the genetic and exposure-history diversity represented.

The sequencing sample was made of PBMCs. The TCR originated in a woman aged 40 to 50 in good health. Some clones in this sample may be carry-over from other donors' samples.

The bases read TGCAGCGTTGGGGGATGGTGGTTTGGCAGGGGGTACCAAGAGACCCAGTACTTC. Translated, it gives CSVGGWWFGRGYQETQYF. The sequence is built from TRBV29-1 and TRBJ2-5, with 7 bases in between that match TRBD1. The CDR3 measures 18 amino acids from cysteine to phenylalanine. This entry keeps only the CDR3 DNA: 54 bases, framed from base 1. Trimming accounts for 4 bases at V and 0 bases at J, while the number of junction bases matched to no gene is 17. The germline V gene gives CDR1 as SQVTM and CDR2 as ANQGSEA.